This entry features one TCR beta chain sequence. Its antigen is undetermined. Division of CD4+ cells produced a CD45RA+ naive subset and a CD45RA-negative memory subset. The data were taken from a study of shared clonotypes between healthy human individuals. The CDR3 consists of 15 residues. V lost 6 bases, J lost 5 bases, and 19 bases lay in between. Germline CDR1 reads MNHNS; CDR2 reads SASEGT. Findings and caveats of the study: Shared across several donors were around 5% of the naive CD4 clonotypes. Larger estimated richness was generally recorded for naive subsets relative to memory subsets. Relative to clonotypes present in all four donors, those not shared had lower generation probabilities.

Profiling relied on immunoSEQ multiplex PCR, and the TCRdb table lists in-frame clones only, not all of them. This table has 2,500,000 or so clones, roughly 90% appearing once. This rearrangement joins TRBV6-1 to TRBJ1-1; a weak D match, TRBD1 (6 bases). The sequencing input was naive CD4+ T cells from PBMCs. Subset defined: CD45RA+ positively selected. The TCR was taken from a man younger than 35 in good health. Some clones in this sample may be carry-over from other donors' samples. DNA for the CDR3: TGTGCCAGCAGGCAACAGGGACCCGGGGTGACTGAAGCTTTCTTT. It is translated as CASRQQGPGVTEAFF.